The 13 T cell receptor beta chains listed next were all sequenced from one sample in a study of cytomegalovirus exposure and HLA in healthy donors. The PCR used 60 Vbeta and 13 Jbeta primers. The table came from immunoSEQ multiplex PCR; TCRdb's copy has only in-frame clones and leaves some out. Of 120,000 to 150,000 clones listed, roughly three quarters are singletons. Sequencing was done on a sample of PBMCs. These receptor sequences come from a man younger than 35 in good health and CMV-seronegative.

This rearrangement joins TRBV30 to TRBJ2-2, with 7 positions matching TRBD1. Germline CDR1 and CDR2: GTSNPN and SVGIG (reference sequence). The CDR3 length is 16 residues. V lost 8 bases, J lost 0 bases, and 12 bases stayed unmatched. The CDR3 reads CAVLPLDRTNTGELFF. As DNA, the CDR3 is TGTGCCGTTCTGCCTTTGGACAGGACGAACACCGGGGAGCTGTTTTTT.

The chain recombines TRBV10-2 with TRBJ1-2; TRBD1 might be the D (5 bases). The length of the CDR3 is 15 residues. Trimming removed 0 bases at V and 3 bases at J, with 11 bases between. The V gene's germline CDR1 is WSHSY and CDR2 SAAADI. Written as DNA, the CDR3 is TGCGCCAGCAGTGAGTCGACAGAAGACTACTATGGCTACACCTTC. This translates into CASSESTEDYYGYTF.

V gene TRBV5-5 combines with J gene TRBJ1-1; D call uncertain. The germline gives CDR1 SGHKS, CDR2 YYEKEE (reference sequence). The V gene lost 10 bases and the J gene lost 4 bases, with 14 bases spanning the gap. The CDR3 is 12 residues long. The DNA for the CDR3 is TGTGCCTGTCGGGGTCTGGGCACTGAAGCTTTCTTT. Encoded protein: CACRGLGTEAFF.

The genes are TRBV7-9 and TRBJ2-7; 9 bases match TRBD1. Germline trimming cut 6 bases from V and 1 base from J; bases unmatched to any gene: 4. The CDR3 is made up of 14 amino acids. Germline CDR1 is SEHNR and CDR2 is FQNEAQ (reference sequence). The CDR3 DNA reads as TGTGCCAGCAGGCTGACAGGGGGGTCCTACGAGCAGTACTTC. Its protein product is CASRLTGGSYEQYF.

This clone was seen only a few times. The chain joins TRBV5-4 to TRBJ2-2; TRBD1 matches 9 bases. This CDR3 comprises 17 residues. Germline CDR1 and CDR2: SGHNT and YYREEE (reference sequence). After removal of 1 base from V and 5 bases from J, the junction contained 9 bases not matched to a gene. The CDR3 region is CASSLSKGQGYTGELFF. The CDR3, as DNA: TGTGCCAGCAGCTTGTCGAAAGGACAGGGGTATACCGGGGAGCTGTTTTTT.

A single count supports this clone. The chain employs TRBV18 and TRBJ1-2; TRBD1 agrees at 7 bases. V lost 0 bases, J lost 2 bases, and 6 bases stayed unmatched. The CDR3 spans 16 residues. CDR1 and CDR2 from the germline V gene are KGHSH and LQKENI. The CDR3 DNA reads TGTGCCAGCTCACCACCGGGACAGTTCGGAAACTATGGCTACACCTTC. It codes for CASSPPGQFGNYGYTF.

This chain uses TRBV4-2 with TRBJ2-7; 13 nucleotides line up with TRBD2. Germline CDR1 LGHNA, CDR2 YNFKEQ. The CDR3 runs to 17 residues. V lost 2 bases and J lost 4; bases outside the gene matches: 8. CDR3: CASSQPAGTSGAYEQYF. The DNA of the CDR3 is TGTGCCAGCAGCCAACCTGCCGGGACTAGCGGGGCATACGAGCAGTACTTC.

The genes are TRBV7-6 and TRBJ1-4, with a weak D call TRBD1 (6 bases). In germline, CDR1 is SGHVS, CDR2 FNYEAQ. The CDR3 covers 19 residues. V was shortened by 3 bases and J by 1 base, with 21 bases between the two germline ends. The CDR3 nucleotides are TGTGCCAGCAGCTTCAGGGGAGGGACTGTTAGAAGAACTAATGAAAAACTGTTTTTT. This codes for CASSFRGGTVRRTNEKLFF.

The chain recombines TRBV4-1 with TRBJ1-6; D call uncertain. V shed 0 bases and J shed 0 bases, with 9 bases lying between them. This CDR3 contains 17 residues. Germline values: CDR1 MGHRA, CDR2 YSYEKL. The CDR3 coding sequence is TGCGCCAGCAGCCAAGAGTGGAGGAGCTCCTATAATTCACCCCTCCACTTT. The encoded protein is CASSQEWRSSYNSPLHF.

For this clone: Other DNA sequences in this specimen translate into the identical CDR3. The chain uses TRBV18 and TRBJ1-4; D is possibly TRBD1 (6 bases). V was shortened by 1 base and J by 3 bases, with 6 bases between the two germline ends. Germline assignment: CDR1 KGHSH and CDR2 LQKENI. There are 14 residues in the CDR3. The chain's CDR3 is CASSPQGANEKLFF. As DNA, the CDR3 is TGTGCCAGCTCACCACAGGGGGCTAATGAAAAACTGTTTTTT. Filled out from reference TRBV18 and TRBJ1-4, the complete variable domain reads NAGVMQNPRHLVRRRGQEARLRCSPMKGHSHVYWYRQLPEEGLKFMVYLQKENIIDESGMPKERFSAEFPKEGPSILRIQQVVRGDSAAYFCASSPQGANEKLFFGSGTQLSVL.

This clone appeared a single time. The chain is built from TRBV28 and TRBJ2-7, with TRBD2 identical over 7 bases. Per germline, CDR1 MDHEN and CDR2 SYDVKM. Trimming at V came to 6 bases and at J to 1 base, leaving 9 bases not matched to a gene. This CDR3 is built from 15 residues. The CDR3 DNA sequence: TGTGCCAGCAGCCCCCGGGGGGACTTGTCCTACGAGCAGTACTTC. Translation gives CASSPRGDLSYEQYF. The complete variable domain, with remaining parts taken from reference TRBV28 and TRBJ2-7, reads DVKVTQSSRYLVKRTGEKVFLECVQDMDHENMFWYRQDPGLGLRLIYFSYDVKMKEKGDIPEGYSVSREKKERFSLILESASTNQTSMYLCASSPRGDLSYEQYFGPGTRLTVT.

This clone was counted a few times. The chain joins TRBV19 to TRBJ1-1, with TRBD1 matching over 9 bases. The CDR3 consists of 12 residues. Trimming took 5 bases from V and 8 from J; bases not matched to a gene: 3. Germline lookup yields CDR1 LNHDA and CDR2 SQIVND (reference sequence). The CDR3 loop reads CASSLQGAEAFF. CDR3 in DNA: TGTGCCAGTAGTCTACAGGGGGCGGAAGCTTTCTTT.

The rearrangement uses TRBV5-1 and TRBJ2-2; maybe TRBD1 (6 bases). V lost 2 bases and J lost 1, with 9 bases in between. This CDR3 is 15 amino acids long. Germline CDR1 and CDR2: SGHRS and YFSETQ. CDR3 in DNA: TGCGCCAGCAGCTTTGGGGGCCTGAACACCGGGGAGCTGTTTTTT. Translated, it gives CASSFGGLNTGELFF.